A selection of T cell receptor beta chains follows, all from one sample in a study of regulatory T cells in long-lasting Graves disease. From the multiplex PCR reads, TCRdb called clonotypes with MiXCR, one entry per CDR3 protein. Of 250,000 to 300,000 distinct CDR3 sequences listed, approximately 20% are singletons. These data were also reused for a study on T cells in Graves' hyperthyroidism and ophthalmopathy.

The starting material was peripheral blood mononuclear cells (PBMCs), obtained at new diagnosis, from a patient treated with antithyroid drugs. Receptors originate from a woman in her twenties or thirties with Graves disease. CDR3s include the opening cysteine and the closing phenylalanine or tryptophan. Fields, in order: J gene, D gene, clone size, V gene, CDR3 DNA, CDR3 protein. A D gene is named only where the DNA matches it firmly. Clone size is given for some rows only: seen once, a few or many times, or a class if the clone is expanded.

TRBJ2-2,.,.,TRBV11-2,TGTGCCAGCAGCCAAGATGGATCAGGGGGGGAGCTGTTTTTT,CASSQDGSGGELFF
TRBJ2-4,.,few,TRBV7-9,TGTGCCAGCAGCTACGGGCCCGGGGATGAGGGCAGAAACATTCAGTACTTC,CASSYGPGDEGRNIQYF
TRBJ2-1,.,many,TRBV5-1,TGCGCCAGCAGCCTTTGGGGGGGCCAGATGAATGAGCAGTTCTTC,CASSLWGGQMNEQFF
TRBJ2-7,TRBD1,many,TRBV27,TGTGCCAGCAACGAACAGGGGGGTAGAGGCACCTACGAGCAGTACTTC,CASNEQGGRGTYEQYF
TRBJ1-1,.,many,TRBV7-8,TGTGCCAGCAGCTTATCCAGCGGGGTGAACACTGAAGCTTTCTTT,CASSLSSGVNTEAFF
TRBJ2-1,TRBD1,many,TRBV9,TGTGCCAGCAGCCCATGGACAGGGGTTAACAATGAGCAGTTCTTC,CASSPWTGVNNEQFF
TRBJ1-6,TRBD1,many,TRBV5-1,TGCGCCAGCAGCTTGGGACAGGGTGAAGAATCACCCCTCCACTTT,CASSLGQGEESPLHF
TRBJ2-7,TRBD1,many,TRBV3-1,TGTGCCAGCAGCCAAGATGGGGACAGGGACTTTTACGAGCAGTACTTC,CASSQDGDRDFYEQYF
TRBJ1-1,.,many,TRBV29-1,TGCAGCGTTGACGGATATGACACTGAAGCTTTCTTT,CSVDGYDTEAFF
TRBJ2-1,.,many,TRBV7-2,TGTGCCAGCAGCTTAGCGGTCTCGGGCGATGAGCAGTTCTTC,CASSLAVSGDEQFF
TRBJ2-3,.,.,TRBV18,TGTGCCAGCTCACCCCTCCCGAACACAGATACGCAGTATTTT,CASSPLPNTDTQYF
TRBJ2-7,TRBD2,many,TRBV5-4,TGTGCCAGCAGCTCAACTAGCGGTTCCTACGAGCAGTACTTC,CASSSTSGSYEQYF
TRBJ2-1,.,many,TRBV5-8,TGTGCCAGCAGCTTGGAGAGGTTTACAGGGCGTGAGCAGTTCTTC,CASSLERFTGREQFF
TRBJ1-4,.,.,TRBV20-1,TGCAGTGCCTTCGGACAGACTAATGAAAAACTGTTTTTT,CSAFGQTNEKLFF
TRBJ1-3,.,many,TRBV12-3/TRBV12-4,TGTGCCAGCAGTCACAGCAGCGGGCGGTGGACAAACACCATATATTTT,CASSHSSGRWTNTIYF
TRBJ1-1,.,many,TRBV27,TGTGCCAGCAGTTTATCAGGGGACCATTCGAACACTGAAGCTTTCTTT,CASSLSGDHSNTEAFF
TRBJ1-1,.,many,TRBV20-1,TGCAGTGCTAGAGATCCGGACAGAATGAACACTGAAGCTTTCTTT,CSARDPDRMNTEAFF
TRBJ1-5,.,many,TRBV10-3,TGTGCCATCGGACACGGGGCCGAAAATCAGCCCCAGCATTTT,CAIGHGAENQPQHF
TRBJ1-5,.,many,TRBV5-5,TGTGCCAGCAGCTTGAATACAGGGAATGATCTGCCCCAGCATTTT,CASSLNTGNDLPQHF
TRBJ1-1,.,many,TRBV19,TGTGCCAGCGAGCCGAGGGAGAACACTGAAGCTTTCTTT,CASEPRENTEAFF
TRBJ1-2,.,.,TRBV4-1,TGCGCCAGCAGCCAAGACACGGAACATTATGGCTACACCTTC,CASSQDTEHYGYTF
TRBJ2-7,.,.,TRBV7-2,TGTGCCAGCAGCTTGGGGGGGCATGGTATCGAGCAGTACTTC,CASSLGGHGIEQYF
TRBJ2-1,TRBD2,many,TRBV29-1,TGCAGCGTTGAACTCGGGGGGGCCGACAATGAGCAGTTCTTC,CSVELGGADNEQFF
TRBJ1-1,.,.,TRBV6-1,TGTGCCAGCGGGGAGAAGAACACTGAAGCTTTCTTT,CASGEKNTEAFF
TRBJ2-2,TRBD2,few,TRBV6-2/TRBV6-3,TGTGCCAGCAGGGGGGGGTCGAACACCGGGGAGCTGTTTTTT,CASRGGSNTGELFF
TRBJ1-6,.,many,TRBV12-3/TRBV12-4,TGTGCCAGCAGTTTAGGAGAGGCACCCCTCCACTTT,CASSLGEAPLHF
TRBJ2-7,TRBD2,.,TRBV11-2,TGTGCCAGCAGCCCTGGGACTAGCGGGGTGAGCGAGCAGTACTTC,CASSPGTSGVSEQYF
TRBJ1-1,.,many,TRBV3-1,TGTGCCAGCAGCCAAGGAGGGCGAGCAGCTTTCTTT,CASSQGGRAAFF
TRBJ1-5,.,many,TRBV11-2,TGTGCCAGCAGCTTGGAGATTGGCAGCAATCAGCCCCAGCATTTT,CASSLEIGSNQPQHF
TRBJ1-1,TRBD1,many,TRBV5-1,TGCGCCAGCAGCTCACCGGGACAGGGCATGAACACTGAAGCTTTCTTT,CASSSPGQGMNTEAFF
TRBJ2-7,.,many,TRBV7-9,TGTGCCAGCAGCCTATACCAGGCCTACGAGCAGTACTTC,CASSLYQAYEQYF
TRBJ1-2,.,.,TRBV29-1,TGCAGCGTTGTGTTGGGGGGCAGGGGCTATGGCTACACCTTC,CSVVLGGRGYGYTF
TRBJ2-5,.,many,TRBV6-1,TGTGCCAGCACCAACGGGGGTGGGGAGACCCAGTACTTC,CASTNGGGETQYF
TRBJ2-3,.,many,TRBV11-2,TGTGCCAGCAGCCCCTTCAGGCCCCCCGCAGATACGCAGTATTTT,CASSPFRPPADTQYF
TRBJ1-2,TRBD1,many,TRBV11-2,TGTGCCAGCAGCTCACAGGGGAACTATGGCTACACCTTC,CASSSQGNYGYTF
TRBJ2-7,TRBD2,many,TRBV29-1,TGCAGCGCCCGAATGACTAGCGGGGGGCCGTACGAGCAGTACTTC,CSARMTSGGPYEQYF
TRBJ1-1,.,many,TRBV18,TGTGCCAGCTCTACGGAAGCCAACAGGATGAACACTGAAGCTTTCTTT,CASSTEANRMNTEAFF
TRBJ2-7,.,.,TRBV7-2,TGTGCCAGCAGCTCGAGGGCAACCTACGAGCAGTACTTC,CASSSRATYEQYF
TRBJ1-1,.,many,TRBV14,TGTGCCAGCAGCCGGGGGAGCATGAACACTGAAGCTTTCTTT,CASSRGSMNTEAFF
TRBJ1-2,TRBD1,many,TRBV6-2/TRBV6-3,TGTGCCAGCAGTAATGATGGACAGGAACCCTTC,CASSNDGQEPF
TRBJ2-7,.,many,TRBV10-1,TGCGCCAGCAGTGAGAGGGAGCGGCCCTACGAGCAGTACTTC,CASSERERPYEQYF
TRBJ1-6,.,many,TRBV13,TGTGCCAGCAGCCCTCGAGGGGGTGGAGAATCACCCCTCCACTTT,CASSPRGGGESPLHF
TRBJ1-3,TRBD1,.,TRBV7-6,TGTGCCAGCAGCCAACAAACCGCGGGGACAGCAGGAAACACCATATATTTT,CASSQQTAGTAGNTIYF
TRBJ2-3,.,.,TRBV20-1,TGCAGTGCTCCCCGAGCCGTCGGGGATACGCAGTATTTT,CSAPRAVGDTQYF
TRBJ1-2,.,many,TRBV7-6,TGTGCCAGCAGCTTATCTGGGGCCAACTATGGCTACACCTTC,CASSLSGANYGYTF
TRBJ1-6,.,many,TRBV3-1,TGTGCCAGCAGCCAAGGAACCAGCGGCCCCCTCCACTTT,CASSQGTSGPLHF
TRBJ1-3,.,many,TRBV7-6,TGTGCCAGCAGCTTAGGGGCCCCGGGAAACACCATATATTTT,CASSLGAPGNTIYF
TRBJ2-2,TRBD2,.,TRBV5-8,TGTGCCAGCAGCTTGGATACGGAGCGGGGGGGCACCACCGGGGAGCTGTTTTTT,CASSLDTERGGTTGELFF
TRBJ1-6,.,many,TRBV7-9,TGTGCCAGCAGCTTAGGGAGGGGAGATTCACCCCTCCACTTT,CASSLGRGDSPLHF
TRBJ2-7,TRBD2,many,TRBV5-1,TGCGCCAGCAGGCTAGCGGCCCTCTCCTACGAGCAGTACTTC,CASRLAALSYEQYF
TRBJ2-6,.,.,TRBV27,TGTGCCAGCAGCCTGACCGCAGGGTCTGGGGCCAACGTCCTGACTTTC,CASSLTAGSGANVLTF
TRBJ1-4,.,many,TRBV12-3/TRBV12-4,TGTGCCAGCAGTCCGGACTATCGGAATGAAAAACTGTTTTTT,CASSPDYRNEKLFF
TRBJ2-7,.,many,TRBV5-1,TGCGCCAGCTCACAGGGAGAGGTTCTCTACGAGCAGTACTTC,CASSQGEVLYEQYF
TRBJ1-2,.,many,TRBV6-1,TGTGCCAGCAGTGCCTCAACATGGGGCTACACCTTC,CASSASTWGYTF
TRBJ2-3,.,many,TRBV6-2/TRBV6-3,TGTGCCAGCAGTTACCGGACTTGGCGCACAGATACGCAGTATTTT,CASSYRTWRTDTQYF
TRBJ2-1,TRBD2,.,TRBV3-1,TGTGCCAGCAGTGGACTTCGCGGGGGGGGTAACAATGAGCAGTTCTTC,CASSGLRGGGNNEQFF
TRBJ1-2,.,many,TRBV20-1,TGCAGTGCATCGGACAGCCCCTACACCTTC,CSASDSPYTF
TRBJ1-1,.,many,TRBV28,TGTGCCAGCAGTCCTCATCCAGGACTTGTGGCTTTCTTT,CASSPHPGLVAFF
TRBJ2-3,TRBD1,many,TRBV5-1,TGCGCCAGCAGCTTCCGGGACAGGGTAGCAGATACGCAGTATTTT,CASSFRDRVADTQYF
TRBJ2-1,TRBD1,many,TRBV12-5,TGTGCTAGTGGTTTGTCTCATCGGACAGGTCAAAAAGGCAATGAGCAGTTCTTC,CASGLSHRTGQKGNEQFF